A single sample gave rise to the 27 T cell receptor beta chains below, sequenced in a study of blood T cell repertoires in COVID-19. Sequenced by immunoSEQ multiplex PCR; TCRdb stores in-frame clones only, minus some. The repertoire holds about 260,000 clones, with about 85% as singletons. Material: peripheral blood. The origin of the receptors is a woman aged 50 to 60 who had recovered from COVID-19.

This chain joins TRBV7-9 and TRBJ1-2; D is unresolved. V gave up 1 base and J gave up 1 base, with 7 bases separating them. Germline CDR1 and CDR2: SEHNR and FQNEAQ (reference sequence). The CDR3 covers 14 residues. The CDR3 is CASSLGTVNYGYTF. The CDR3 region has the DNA TGTGCCAGCAGCTTAGGCACTGTTAACTATGGCTACACCTTC.

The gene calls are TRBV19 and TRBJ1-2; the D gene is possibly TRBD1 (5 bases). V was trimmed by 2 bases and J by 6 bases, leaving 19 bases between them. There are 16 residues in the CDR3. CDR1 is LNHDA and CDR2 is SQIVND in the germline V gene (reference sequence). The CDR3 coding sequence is TGTGCCAGTAGTATATCTCGGGGGTCTGGACGTAATGGCTACACCTTC. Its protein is CASSISRGSGRNGYTF. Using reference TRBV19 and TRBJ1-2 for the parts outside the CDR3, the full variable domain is DGGITQSPKYLFRKEGQNVTLSCEQNLNHDAMYWYRQDPGQGLRLIYYSQIVNDFQKGDIAEGYSVSREKKESFPLTVTSAQKNPTAFYLCASSISRGSGRNGYTFGSGTRLTVV.

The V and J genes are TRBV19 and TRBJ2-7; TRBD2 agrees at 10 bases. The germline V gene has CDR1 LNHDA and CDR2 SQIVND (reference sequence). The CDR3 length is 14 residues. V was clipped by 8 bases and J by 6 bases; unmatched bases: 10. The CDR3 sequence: CASGLLAGVSEQYF. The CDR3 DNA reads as TGTGCCAGTGGATTGCTAGCGGGAGTGAGCGAGCAGTACTTC.

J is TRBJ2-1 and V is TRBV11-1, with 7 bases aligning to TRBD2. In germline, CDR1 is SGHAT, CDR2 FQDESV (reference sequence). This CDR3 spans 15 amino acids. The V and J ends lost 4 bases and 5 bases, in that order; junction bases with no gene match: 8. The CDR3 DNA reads TGTGCCAGCAGCTCCCGACTAGCACGGCACAATGAGCAGTTCTTC. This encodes CASSSRLARHNEQFF. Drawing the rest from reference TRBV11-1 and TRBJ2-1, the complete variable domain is EAEVAQSPRYKITEKSQAVAFWCDPISGHATLYWYRQILGQGPELLVQFQDESVVDDSQLPKDRFSAERLKGVDSTLKIQPAELGDSAMYLCASSSRLARHNEQFFGPGTRLTVL.

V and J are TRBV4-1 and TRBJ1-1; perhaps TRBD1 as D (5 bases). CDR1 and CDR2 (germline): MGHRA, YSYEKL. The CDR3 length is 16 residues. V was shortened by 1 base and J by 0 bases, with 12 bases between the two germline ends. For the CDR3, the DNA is TGCGCCAGCAGCCAAGTTCTGAGACAGTTGAACACTGAAGCTTTCTTT. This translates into CASSQVLRQLNTEAFF.

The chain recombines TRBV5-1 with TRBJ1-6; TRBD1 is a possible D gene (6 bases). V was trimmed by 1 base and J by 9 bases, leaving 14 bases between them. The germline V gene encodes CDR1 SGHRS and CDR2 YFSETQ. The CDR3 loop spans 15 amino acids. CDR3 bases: TGCGCCAGCAGCTTGAACAGGGATGGAGGTTCACCCCTCCACTTT. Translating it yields CASSLNRDGGSPLHF.

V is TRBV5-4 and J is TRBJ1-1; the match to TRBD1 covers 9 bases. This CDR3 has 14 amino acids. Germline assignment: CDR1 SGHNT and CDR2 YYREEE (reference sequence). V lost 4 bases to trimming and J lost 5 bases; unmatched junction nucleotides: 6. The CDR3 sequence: CASSGDRVDTEAFF. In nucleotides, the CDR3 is TGTGCCAGCAGCGGGGACAGGGTTGATACTGAAGCTTTCTTT. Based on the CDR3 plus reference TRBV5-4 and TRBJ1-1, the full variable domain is ETGVTQSPTHLIKTRGQQVTLRCSSQSGHNTVSWYQQALGQGPQFIFQYYREEENGRGNFPPRFSGLQFPNYSSELNVNALELDDSALYLCASSGDRVDTEAFFGQGTRLTVV.

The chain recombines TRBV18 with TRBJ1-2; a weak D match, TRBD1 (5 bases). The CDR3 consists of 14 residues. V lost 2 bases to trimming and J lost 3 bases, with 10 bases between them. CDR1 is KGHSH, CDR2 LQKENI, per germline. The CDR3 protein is CASSPLDRDYGYTF. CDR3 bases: TGTGCCAGCTCACCATTAGACAGAGACTATGGCTACACCTTC.

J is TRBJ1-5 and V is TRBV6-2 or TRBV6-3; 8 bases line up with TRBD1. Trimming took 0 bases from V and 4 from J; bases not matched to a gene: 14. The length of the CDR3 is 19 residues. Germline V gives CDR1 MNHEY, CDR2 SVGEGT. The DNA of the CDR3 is TGTGCCAGCAGTTACTCGAAGGAGTTAGACAGGGGAAGTAATCAGCCCCAGCATTTT. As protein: CASSYSKELDRGSNQPQHF.

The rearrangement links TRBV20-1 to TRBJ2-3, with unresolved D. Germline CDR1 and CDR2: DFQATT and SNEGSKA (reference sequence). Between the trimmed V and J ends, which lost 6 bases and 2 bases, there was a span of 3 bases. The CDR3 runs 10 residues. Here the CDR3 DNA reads TGCAGTGCAGCCACAGATACGCAGTATTTT. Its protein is CSAATDTQYF.

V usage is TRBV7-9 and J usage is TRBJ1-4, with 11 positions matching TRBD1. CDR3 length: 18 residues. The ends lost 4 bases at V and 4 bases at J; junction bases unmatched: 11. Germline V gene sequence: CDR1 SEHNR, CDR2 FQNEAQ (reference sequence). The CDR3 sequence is CASSSLRDRGKNNEKLFF. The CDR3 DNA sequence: TGTGCCAGCAGCTCCCTCCGGGACAGGGGGAAGAATAATGAAAAACTGTTTTTT.

The CDR3 here is CASSYSWGQGNYGYTF. CDR3 nucleotide sequence: TGTGCCAGCAGTTACTCTTGGGGACAGGGAAACTATGGCTACACCTTC. The J gene is TRBJ1-2, the V gene TRBV6-5, with 9 bases that match TRBD1. Per the germline V gene, CDR1 is MNHEY and CDR2 is SVGAGI. V gave up 0 bases and J gave up 2 bases; unmatched junction bases: 4. The CDR3 spans 16 residues.

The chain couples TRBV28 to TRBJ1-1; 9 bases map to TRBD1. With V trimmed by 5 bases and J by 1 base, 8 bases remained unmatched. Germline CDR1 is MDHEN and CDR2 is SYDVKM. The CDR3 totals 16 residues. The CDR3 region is CASSVTQGAGNTEAFF. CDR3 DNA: TGTGCCAGCAGTGTCACACAGGGGGCAGGGAACACTGAAGCTTTCTTT.

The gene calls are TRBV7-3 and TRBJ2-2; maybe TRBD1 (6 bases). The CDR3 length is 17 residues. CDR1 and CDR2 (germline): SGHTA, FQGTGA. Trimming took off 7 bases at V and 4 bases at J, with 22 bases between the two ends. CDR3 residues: CASTYYHQRGSTGELFF. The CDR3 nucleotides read TGTGCCAGCACCTACTACCACCAAAGGGGGTCCACCGGGGAGCTGTTTTTT.

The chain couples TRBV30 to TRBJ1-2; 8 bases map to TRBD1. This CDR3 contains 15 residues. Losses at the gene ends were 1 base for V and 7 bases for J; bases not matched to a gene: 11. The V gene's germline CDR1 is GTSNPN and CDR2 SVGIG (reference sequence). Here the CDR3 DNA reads TGTGCCTGGAGTGACTATCGCAGGGGGCCCCCTGGCTACACCTTC. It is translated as CAWSDYRRGPPGYTF. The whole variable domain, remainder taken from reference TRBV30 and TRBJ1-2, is SQTIHQWPATLVQPVGSPLSLECTVEGTSNPNLYWYRQAAGRGLQLLFYSVGIGQISSEVPQNLSASRPQDRQFILSSKKLLLSDSGFYLCAWSDYRRGPPGYTFGSGTRLTVV.

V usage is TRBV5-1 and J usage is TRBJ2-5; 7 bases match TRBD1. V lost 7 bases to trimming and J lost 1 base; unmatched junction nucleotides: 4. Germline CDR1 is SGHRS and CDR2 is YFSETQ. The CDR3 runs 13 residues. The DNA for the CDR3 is TGCGCCAGCGGGGGACAGTCCCAAGAGACCCAGTACTTC. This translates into CASGGQSQETQYF.

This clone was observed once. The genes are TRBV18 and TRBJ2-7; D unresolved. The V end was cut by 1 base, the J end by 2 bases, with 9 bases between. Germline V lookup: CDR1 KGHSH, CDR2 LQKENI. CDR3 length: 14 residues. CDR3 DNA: TGTGCCAGCTCACCACGCGGCAGTACCTACGAGCAGTACTTC. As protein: CASSPRGSTYEQYF.

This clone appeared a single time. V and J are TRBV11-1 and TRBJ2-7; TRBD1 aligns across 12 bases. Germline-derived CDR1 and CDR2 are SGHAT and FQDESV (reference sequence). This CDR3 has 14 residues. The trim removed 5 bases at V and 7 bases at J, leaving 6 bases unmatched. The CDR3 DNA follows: TGTGCCAGCAGCCGGGACAGGGGGCTGGGGGAGCAGTACTTC. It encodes CASSRDRGLGEQYF.

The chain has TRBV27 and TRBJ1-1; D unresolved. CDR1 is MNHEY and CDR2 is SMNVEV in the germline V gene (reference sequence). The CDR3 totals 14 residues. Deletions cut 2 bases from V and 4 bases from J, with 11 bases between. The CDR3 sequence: CASSLNHGFTEAFF. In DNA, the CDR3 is TGTGCCAGCAGTTTAAATCACGGGTTCACTGAAGCTTTCTTT.

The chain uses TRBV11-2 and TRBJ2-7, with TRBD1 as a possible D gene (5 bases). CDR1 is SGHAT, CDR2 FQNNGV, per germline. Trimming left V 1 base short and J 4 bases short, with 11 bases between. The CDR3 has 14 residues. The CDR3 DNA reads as TGTGCCAGCAGCTTAGTGGCAGGGCGATACGAGCAGTACTTC. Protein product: CASSLVAGRYEQYF.

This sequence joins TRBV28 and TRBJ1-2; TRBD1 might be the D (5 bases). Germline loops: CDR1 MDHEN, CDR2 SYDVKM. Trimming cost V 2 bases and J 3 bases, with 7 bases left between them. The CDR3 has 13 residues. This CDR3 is CASSLGGYYGYTF. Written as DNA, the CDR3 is TGTGCCAGCAGTTTAGGGGGGTACTATGGCTACACCTTC.

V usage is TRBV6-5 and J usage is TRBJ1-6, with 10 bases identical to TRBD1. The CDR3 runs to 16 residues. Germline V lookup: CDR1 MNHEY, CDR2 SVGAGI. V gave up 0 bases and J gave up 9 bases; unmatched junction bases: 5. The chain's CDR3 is CASSYSDRGRGSPLHF. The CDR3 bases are TGTGCCAGCAGTTACTCAGACAGGGGGCGCGGTTCACCCCTCCACTTT.

Here the CDR3 reads CASSQTSGASYEQYF. DNA of the CDR3: TGCGCCAGCAGCCAAACTAGCGGGGCCTCCTACGAGCAGTACTTC. This sequence joins TRBV4-3 and TRBJ2-7, with TRBD2 identical over 10 bases. This CDR3 comprises 15 residues. Germline values: CDR1 LGHNA, CDR2 YSLEER. V was clipped by 2 bases and J by 0 bases; unmatched bases: 1.

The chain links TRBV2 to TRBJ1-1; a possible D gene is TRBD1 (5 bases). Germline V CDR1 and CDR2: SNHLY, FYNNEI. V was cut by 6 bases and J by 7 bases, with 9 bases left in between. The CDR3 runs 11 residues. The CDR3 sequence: CASRTTVEAFF. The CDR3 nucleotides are TGTGCCAGCAGAACGACAGTTGAAGCTTTCTTT. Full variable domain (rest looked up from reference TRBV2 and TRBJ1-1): EPEVTQTPSHQVTQMGQEVILRCVPISNHLYFYWYRQILGQKVEFLVSFYNNEISEKSEIFDDQFSVERPDGSNFTLKIRSTKLEDSAMYFCASRTTVEAFFGQGTRLTVV.

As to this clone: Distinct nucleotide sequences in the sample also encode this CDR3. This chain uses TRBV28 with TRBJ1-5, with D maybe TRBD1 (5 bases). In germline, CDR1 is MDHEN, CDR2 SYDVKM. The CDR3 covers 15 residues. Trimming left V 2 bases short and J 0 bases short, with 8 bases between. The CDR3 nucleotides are TGTGCCAGCAGTTTAGGGGGGACTAGCAATCAGCCCCAGCATTTT. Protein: CASSLGGTSNQPQHF.

The CDR3 DNA sequence: TGTGCCAGCATCGATAGAGGGCAGCCTCAGATCTCTGGAAACACCATATATTTT. Translation: CASIDRGQPQISGNTIYF. This chain links TRBV11-2 with TRBJ1-3; the D is unclear. This CDR3 region has 18 residues. V dropped 7 bases and J dropped 0 bases, with 22 bases sitting between them. From germline, CDR1 is SGHAT and CDR2 FQNNGV.

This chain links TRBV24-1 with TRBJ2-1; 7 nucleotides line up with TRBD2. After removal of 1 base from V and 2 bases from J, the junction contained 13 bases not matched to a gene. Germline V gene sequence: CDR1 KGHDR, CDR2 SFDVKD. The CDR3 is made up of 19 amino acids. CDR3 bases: TGTGCCACCAGTGATTTCGTGAGTAGGGCGGGAGCCGCCTACAATGAGCAGTTCTTC. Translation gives CATSDFVSRAGAAYNEQFF.